Each of the 6 T cell receptor beta chains below was sequenced from the same sample in a study of identifying expanded T cells in peripheral blood. Here immunoSEQ multiplex PCR was the method, and the copy in TCRdb shows in-frame clones only, minus some. Of about 91,000 clones in the sample, roughly 86% were seen once. Sequenced sample: blood. These receptors all come from a person aged 18-70 years in good health.

The chain carries TRBV7-9 and TRBJ2-7; no clear D gene. The CDR3 sequence is 11 residues long. Germline assignment: CDR1 SEHNR and CDR2 FQNEAQ (reference sequence). Trimming shortened V by 4 bases and J by 7 bases, and 8 bases separated the two germline ends. Here the CDR3 DNA reads TGTGCCAGCAGCTCCCCTGGGGAGCAGTACTTC. It is translated as CASSSPGEQYF.

The V and J genes are TRBV11-2 and TRBJ2-7; a weak D match, TRBD1 (6 bases). Germline V CDR1 and CDR2: SGHAT, FQNNGV. CDR3 size: 14 residues. Trimming removed 5 bases from V and 6 bases from J, with 17 bases in between. Written as DNA, the CDR3 is TGTGCCAGCAGCCTTCGAGACAGGTTCGGCGAGCAGTACTTC. Protein: CASSLRDRFGEQYF.

The chain is built from TRBV9 and TRBJ2-5; D unclear. CDR3 size: 15 residues. Trimming took 0 bases from V and 0 from J, leaving 9 bases between them. Germline V gene lookup returns CDR1 SGDLS and CDR2 YYNGEE. CDR3 bases: TGTGCCAGCAGCGTAGATTCTCTGGACCAAGAGACCCAGTACTTC. This codes for CASSVDSLDQETQYF.

The table lists this clone with a count of one. The CDR3 DNA sequence: TGTGCCAGCAGTCGGAGTGGGGGCAGAGCCTACGAGCAGTACTTC. This codes for CASSRSGGRAYEQYF. The rearrangement joins TRBV7-6 to TRBJ2-7; D possibly corresponds to TRBD1 (6 bases). Trimming cost V 6 bases and J 2 bases, with 17 bases left between them. Germline V gene sequence: CDR1 SGHVS, CDR2 FNYEAQ. The CDR3 covers 15 residues.

The chain uses TRBV5-6 and TRBJ1-4; D not certain. CDR3 length: 14 residues. The germline V and J ends were trimmed by 8 bases and 4 bases, with 15 bases remaining between them. Germline loops: CDR1 SGHDT, CDR2 YYEEEE. The CDR3 nucleotides are TGTGCCAGTGAGCCGTCCGGAGGTAATGAAAAACTGTTTTTT. Its protein is CASEPSGGNEKLFF.

The genes are TRBV28 and TRBJ1-2, with D possibly TRBD1 on 5 matching bases. The CDR3 contains 15 residues. The germline V gene has CDR1 MDHEN and CDR2 SYDVKM. Trimming took off 0 bases at V and 2 bases at J, with 10 bases between the two ends. CDR3 protein: CASSLWNRPNYGYTF. The CDR3 DNA follows: TGTGCCAGCAGTTTATGGAACAGGCCCAACTATGGCTACACCTTC.